The clone carrying this TCR beta chain was counted many times. The target antigen is unknown. Germline lookup yields CDR1 SGHTA and CDR2 FQGNSA. V dropped 5 bases and J dropped 3; count of bases not matched to a gene: 8. The CDR3 has 15 amino acids. This sample is drawn from a study of T cell repertoires in cytomegalovirus infection. Across the study: Public TCR beta signatures were indicative of both CMV infection and a matching HLA type.

General study results and limits: HLA-C-restricted CMV clonotypes gave the most frequent clonotype in two of eight donors. Summed public TCR beta family frequency identified CMV carriers bearing the relevant HLA.

One entry per CDR3 protein results from TCRdb running MiXCR on the reads. The table lists hundreds of thousands of distinct CDR3 sequences, roughly 20% of them singletons, with 7.5% to 9% in the top ten. The genes are TRBV7-2 and TRBJ1-2; 8 positions match TRBD1. The source is a human donor in good health (CMV status not recorded). Some clones in this sample may be carry-over from other donors' samples. The sample consisted of PBMCs. In DNA, the CDR3 is TGTGCCAGCAGCCCCAGACAGGGGCGGGACTATGGCTACACCTTC. Encoded protein: CASSPRQGRDYGYTF.